Below are 4 T cell receptor beta chains sequenced from a single sample in a study of T cells in Graves' hyperthyroidism and ophthalmopathy. RNA transcripts were the template for amplifying TCR beta CDR3 regions. Carried out on the TCR CDR3, a first-round RT-PCR used the HTBI primer set. One entry per CDR3 protein, called by TCRdb with MiXCR from the multiplex PCR reads. The table lists approximately 620,000 distinct CDR3 sequences, around 16% of them singletons, with more than 3% in the top ten. The sequenced sample was blood. These receptor sequences come from a woman in her 40s with Graves' ophthalmopathy.

This clonotype was seen a handful of times. The chain joins TRBV5-1 to TRBJ2-7; perhaps TRBD1 as D (6 bases). The CDR3 is made up of 15 amino acids. Germline assignment: CDR1 SGHRS and CDR2 YFSETQ. The ends were cut back, 4 bases at V and 3 bases at J, with 17 bases in the middle. CDR3 nucleotides: TGCGCCAGCAGCCCCGGGACAACAGACCGCTACGAGCAGTACTTC. This codes for CASSPGTTDRYEQYF.

This clonotype was picked up a small number of times. This chain joins TRBV12-3 or TRBV12-4 and TRBJ2-1, with D uncertain. The CDR3 extends over 15 amino acids. The ends were cut back, 6 bases at V and 4 bases at J, with 16 bases in the middle. CDR3 in DNA: TGTGCCAGCAGGAGGACCCCTCTATTATACAATGAGCAGTTCTTC. Protein product: CASRRTPLLYNEQFF.

Many counts were recorded for this clonotype. The gene calls are TRBV20-1 and TRBJ2-3, with 11 bases lining up with TRBD2. Germline loops: CDR1 DFQATT, CDR2 SNEGSKA (reference sequence). CDR3 length equals 14 residues. Unmatched junction bases numbered 4, after V lost 4 bases and J lost 4 bases. The CDR3 region has the DNA TGCAGTGCTACACTAGCGGGAGTCCCAGATACGCAGTATTTT. Translation: CSATLAGVPDTQYF.

V gene TRBV12-3 or TRBV12-4 combines with J gene TRBJ2-6; TRBD2 matches 7 bases. Unmatched junction bases numbered 7, after V lost 5 bases and J lost 12 bases. This CDR3 region has 13 residues. The CDR3 protein is CASSLGGGSVLTF. CDR3 bases: TGTGCCAGCAGTCTTGGGGGGGGGTCCGTCCTGACTTTC.